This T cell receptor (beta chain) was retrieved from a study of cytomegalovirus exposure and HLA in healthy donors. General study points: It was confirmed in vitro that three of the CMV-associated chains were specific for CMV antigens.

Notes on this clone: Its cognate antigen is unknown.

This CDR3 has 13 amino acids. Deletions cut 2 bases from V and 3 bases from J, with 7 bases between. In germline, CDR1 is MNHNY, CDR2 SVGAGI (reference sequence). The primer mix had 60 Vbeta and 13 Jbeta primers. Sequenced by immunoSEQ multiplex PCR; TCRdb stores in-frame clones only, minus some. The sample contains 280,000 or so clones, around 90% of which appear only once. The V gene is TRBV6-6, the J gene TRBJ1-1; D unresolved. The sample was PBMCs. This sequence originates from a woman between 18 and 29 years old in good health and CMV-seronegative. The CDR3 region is CASSYEAYTEAFF. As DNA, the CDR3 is TGTGCCAGCAGTTACGAGGCATACACTGAAGCTTTCTTT.